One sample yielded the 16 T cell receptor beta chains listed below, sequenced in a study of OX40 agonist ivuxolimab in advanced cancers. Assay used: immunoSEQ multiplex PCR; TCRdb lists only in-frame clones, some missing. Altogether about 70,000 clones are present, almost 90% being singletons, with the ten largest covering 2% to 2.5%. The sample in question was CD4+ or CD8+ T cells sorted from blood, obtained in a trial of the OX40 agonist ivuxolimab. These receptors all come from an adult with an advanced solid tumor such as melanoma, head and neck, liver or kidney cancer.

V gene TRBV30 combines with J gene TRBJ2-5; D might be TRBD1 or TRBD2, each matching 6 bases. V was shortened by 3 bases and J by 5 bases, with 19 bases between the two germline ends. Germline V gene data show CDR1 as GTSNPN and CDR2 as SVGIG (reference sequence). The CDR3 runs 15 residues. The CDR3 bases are TGTGCCTGGAGCCTACGTCTAGGGGGGCGTGAGACCCAGTACTTC. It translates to CAWSLRLGGRETQYF.

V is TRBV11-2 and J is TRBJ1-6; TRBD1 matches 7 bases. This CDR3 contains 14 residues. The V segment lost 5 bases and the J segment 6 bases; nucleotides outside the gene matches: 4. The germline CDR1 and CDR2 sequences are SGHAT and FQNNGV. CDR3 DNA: TGTGCCAGCAGCCGGGGGACAGCTAATTCACCCCTCCACTTT. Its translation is CASSRGTANSPLHF. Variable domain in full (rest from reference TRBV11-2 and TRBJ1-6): EAGVAQSPRYKIIEKRQSVAFWCNPISGHATLYWYQQILGQGPKLLIQFQNNGVVDDSQLPKDRFSAERLKGVDSTLKIQPAKLEDSAVYLCASSRGTANSPLHFGNGTRLTVT.

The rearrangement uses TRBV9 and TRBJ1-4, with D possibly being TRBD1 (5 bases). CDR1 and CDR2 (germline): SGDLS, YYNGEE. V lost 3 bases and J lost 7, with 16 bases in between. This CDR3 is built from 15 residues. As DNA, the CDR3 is TGTGCCAGCAGCGCCGGGGGAGGGGATAGTGAAAAACTGTTTTTT. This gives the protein CASSAGGGDSEKLFF.

CDR3 protein: CSVEPTRGNEQFF. In DNA, the CDR3 is TGCAGCGTTGAACCTACTAGAGGCAATGAGCAGTTCTTC. The chain employs TRBV29-1 and TRBJ2-1; D might be TRBD2 (5 bases). Deletions cut 2 bases from V and 6 bases from J, with 11 bases between. Germline V gene sequence: CDR1 SQVTM, CDR2 ANQGSEA. This CDR3 comprises 13 residues.

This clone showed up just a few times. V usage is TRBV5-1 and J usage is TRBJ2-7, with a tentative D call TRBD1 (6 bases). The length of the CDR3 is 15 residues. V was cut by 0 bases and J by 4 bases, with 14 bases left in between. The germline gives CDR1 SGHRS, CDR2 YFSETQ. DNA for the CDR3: TGCGCCAGCAGCTTGGTGGGGGCACGAAGTTACGAGCAGTACTTC. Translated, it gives CASSLVGARSYEQYF. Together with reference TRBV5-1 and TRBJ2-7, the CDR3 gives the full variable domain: KAGVTQTPRYLIKTRGQQVTLSCSPISGHRSVSWYQQTPGQGLQFLFEYFSETQRNKGNFPGRFSGRQFSNSRSEMNVSTLELGDSALYLCASSLVGARSYEQYFGPGTRLTVT.

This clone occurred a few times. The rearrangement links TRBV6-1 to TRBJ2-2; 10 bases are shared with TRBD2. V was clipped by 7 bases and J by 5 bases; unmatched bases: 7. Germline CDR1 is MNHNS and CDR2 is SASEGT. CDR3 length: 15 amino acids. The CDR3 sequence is CASIAAGGGTGELFF. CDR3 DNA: TGTGCCAGCATCGCAGCGGGAGGGGGGACCGGGGAGCTGTTTTTT.

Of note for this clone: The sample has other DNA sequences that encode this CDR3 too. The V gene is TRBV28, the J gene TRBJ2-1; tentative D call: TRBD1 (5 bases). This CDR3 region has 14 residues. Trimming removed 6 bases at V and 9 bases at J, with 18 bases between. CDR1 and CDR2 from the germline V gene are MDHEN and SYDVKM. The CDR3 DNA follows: TGTGCCAGCAGCGAGACAGTTGAGGAATGTGAGCAGTTCTTC. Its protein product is CASSETVEECEQFF.

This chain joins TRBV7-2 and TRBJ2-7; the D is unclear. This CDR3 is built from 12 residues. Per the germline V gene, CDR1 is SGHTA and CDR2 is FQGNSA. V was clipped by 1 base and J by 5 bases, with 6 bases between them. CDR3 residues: CASSLGSDEQYF. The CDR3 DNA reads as TGTGCCAGCAGCTTAGGTAGTGACGAGCAGTACTTC. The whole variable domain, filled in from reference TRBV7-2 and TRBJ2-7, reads GAGVSQSPSNKVTEKGKDVELRCDPISGHTALYWYRQSLGQGLEFLIYFQGNSAPDKSGLPSDRFSAERTGGSVSTLTIQRTQQEDSAVYLCASSLGSDEQYFGPGTRLTVT.

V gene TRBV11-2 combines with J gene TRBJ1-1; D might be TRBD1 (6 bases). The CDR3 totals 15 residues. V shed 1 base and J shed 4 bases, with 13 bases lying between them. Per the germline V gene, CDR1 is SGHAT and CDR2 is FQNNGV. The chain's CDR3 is CASSLVGALGTEAFF. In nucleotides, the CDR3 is TGTGCCAGCAGCTTAGTGGGGGCCCTGGGCACTGAAGCTTTCTTT.

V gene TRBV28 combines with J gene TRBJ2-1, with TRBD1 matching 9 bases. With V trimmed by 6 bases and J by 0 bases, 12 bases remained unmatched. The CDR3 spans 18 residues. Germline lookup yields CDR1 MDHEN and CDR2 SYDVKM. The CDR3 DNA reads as TGTGCCAGCAGCCACGGACAGGGGCAAATGAGCTCCTACAATGAGCAGTTCTTC. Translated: CASSHGQGQMSSYNEQFF.

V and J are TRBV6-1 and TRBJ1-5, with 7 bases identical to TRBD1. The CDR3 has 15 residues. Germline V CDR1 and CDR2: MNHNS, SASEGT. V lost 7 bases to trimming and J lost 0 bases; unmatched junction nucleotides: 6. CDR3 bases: TGTGCCAGCATCCGACAGGGTAGTAGCAATCAGCCCCAGCATTTT. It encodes CASIRQGSSNQPQHF.

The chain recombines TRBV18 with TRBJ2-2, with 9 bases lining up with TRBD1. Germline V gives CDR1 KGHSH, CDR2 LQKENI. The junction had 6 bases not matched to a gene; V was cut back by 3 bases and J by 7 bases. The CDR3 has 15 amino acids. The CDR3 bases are TGTGCCAGCTCACCTGACAGGGGGATGAGCGGGGAGCTGTTTTTT. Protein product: CASSPDRGMSGELFF.

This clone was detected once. The CDR3 DNA reads TGTGCCATCAGGGCCGAAGAGACCCAGTACTTC. Translation gives CAIRAEETQYF. V usage is TRBV10-3 and J usage is TRBJ2-5, with D uncertain. The CDR3 sequence is 11 residues long. CDR1 and CDR2 (germline): ENHRY, SYGVKD. Trimming took 6 bases from V and 3 from J, leaving 5 bases between them.

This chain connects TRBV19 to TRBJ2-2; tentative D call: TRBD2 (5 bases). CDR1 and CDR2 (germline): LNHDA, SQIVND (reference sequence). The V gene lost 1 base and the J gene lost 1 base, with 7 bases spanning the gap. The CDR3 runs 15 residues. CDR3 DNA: TGTGCCAGTAGTATAGGAGGGTTGAACACCGGGGAGCTGTTTTTT. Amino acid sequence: CASSIGGLNTGELFF.

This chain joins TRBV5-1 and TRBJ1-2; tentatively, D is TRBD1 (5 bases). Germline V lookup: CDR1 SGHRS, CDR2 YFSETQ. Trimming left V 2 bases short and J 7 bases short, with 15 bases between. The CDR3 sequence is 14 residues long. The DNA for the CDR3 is TGCGCCAGCAGCTTCGCCGGCTTGGGGGGTGGCTACACCTTC. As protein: CASSFAGLGGGYTF.

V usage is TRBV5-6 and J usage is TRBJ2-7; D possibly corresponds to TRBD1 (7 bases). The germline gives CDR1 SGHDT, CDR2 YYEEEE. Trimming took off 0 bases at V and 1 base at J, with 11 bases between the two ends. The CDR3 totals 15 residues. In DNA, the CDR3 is TGTGCCAGCAGCTTGGGCAGGGGGGAGTCCTACGAGCAGTACTTC. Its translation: CASSLGRGESYEQYF.